These T cell receptor beta chains were read from a single sample in a study of early T cells in non-severe SARS-CoV-2 infection. Each CDR3 protein is one row after TCRdb ran MiXCR on the 5' RACE reads. The sample has around 25,000 distinct CDR3 sequences, 4.5% to 7% seen once. Sequences were obtained from whole blood. These receptors all come from an adult who was a healthcare worker with PCR-confirmed SARS-CoV-2 infection or an uninfected control (not recorded which). CDR3s include the opening cysteine and the closing phenylalanine or tryptophan. A D gene is named only where the DNA matches it firmly. Size tells how often a clone was seen (once, few, many) or the class of an expanded clone, and some rows leave it out.

>TRBV28|TRBJ2-3|15|many|TRBD2
TGTGCCAGCAGTTTTCTAGCGGGGTACACAGATACGCAGTATTTT
CASSFLAGYTDTQYF
>TRBV24-1|TRBJ2-2|15|many|.
TGTGCCACCAGTGACCGGGACACGAACACCGGGGAGCTGTTTTTT
CATSDRDTNTGELFF
>TRBV29-1|TRBJ1-4|13|few|.
TGCAGCGTTCGGCAGGGAGGACGTGAAAAACTGTTTTTT
CSVRQGGREKLFF
>TRBV7-9|TRBJ2-1|12|few|.
TGTGCCAGCAGCCCCCCAGGGGATGAGCAGTTCTTC
CASSPPGDEQFF
>TRBV7-6|TRBJ2-7|15|many|TRBD1
TGTGCCAGCAGCTTAAGGGGACAGGACTCCTACGAACAGTACTTC
CASSLRGQDSYEQYF
>TRBV7-2|TRBJ2-5|15|many|.
TGTGCCAGCAGCTTAGCCGGGACACCTCAAGAGACCCAGTACTTC
CASSLAGTPQETQYF
>TRBV6-5|TRBJ2-7|15|.|TRBD2
TGTGCCAGCAGACCGCGGGGGGTCCAAACCTACGAGCAGTACTTC
CASRPRGVQTYEQYF
>TRBV5-1|TRBJ2-5|14|many|.
TGCGCCAGCAGCTTGCTTGCACAGCAGGAGACCCAGTACTTC
CASSLLAQQETQYF
>TRBV20-1|TRBJ1-1|15|many|.
TGCAGTGCTAACCCGGACACCCGACTCAACACTGAAGCTTTCTTT
CSANPDTRLNTEAFF
>TRBV11-2|TRBJ2-7|14|many|.
TGTGCCAGCAGCTTATCTACGGGGCGCTACGAGCAGTACTTC
CASSLSTGRYEQYF
>TRBV12-3/TRBV12-4|TRBJ2-2|16|many|.
TGTGCCAGCAGTTTAGTCGCCCCTCAAAACACCGGGGAGCTGTTTTTT
CASSLVAPQNTGELFF
>TRBV7-2|TRBJ2-7|17|many|TRBD2
TGTGCCAGCAGCCCCGGCCGCAGCGGGGGGGCGGGTAACGAGCAGTACTTC
CASSPGRSGGAGNEQYF
>TRBV25-1|TRBJ2-7|13|many|.
TGTGCCAGCAGTACGCCCGGGAGCTACGAGCAGTACTTC
CASSTPGSYEQYF
>TRBV28|TRBJ2-4|13|few|.
TGTGCCAGCAGTCTTAGACAGCAAAACATTCAGTACTTC
CASSLRQQNIQYF
>TRBV12-3/TRBV12-4|TRBJ2-5|14|.|.
TGTGCCAGCAAATCTGGGGGGGCACAAGAGACCCAGTACTTC
CASKSGGAQETQYF
>TRBV18|TRBJ2-1|15|few|.
TGTGCCAGCTCACCGAGCCAGACTAGAGTCAATGAGCAGTTCTTC
CASSPSQTRVNEQFF
>TRBV20-1|TRBJ2-3|14|many|TRBD2
TGCAGTGCTCTGCGGGGGACCAGCACAGATACGCAGTATTTT
CSALRGTSTDTQYF
>TRBV5-1|TRBJ2-3|16|few|.
TGCGCCAGCAGCTTGGAAGGCCCTACCCTCACAGATACGCAGTATTTT
CASSLEGPTLTDTQYF
>TRBV6-1|TRBJ2-5|14|many|.
TGTGCCAGCAGTAACAAACACCTCCAAGAGACCCAGTACTTC
CASSNKHLQETQYF
>TRBV29-1|TRBJ2-5|13|few|.
TGCAGCGTTGCCTCAGCGGCTGGGGAGACCCAGTACTTC
CSVASAAGETQYF
>TRBV27|TRBJ2-2|15|medium-sized|TRBD1
TGTGCCAGCAGTCAGGGGGCGTACGTGACCGGGGAGCTGTTTTTT
CASSQGAYVTGELFF
>TRBV11-2|TRBJ2-1|15|many|TRBD2
TGTGCCAGCAGGCCTCGAGCGGGGGGTCCGAATGAGCAGTTCTTC
CASRPRAGGPNEQFF
>TRBV11-2|TRBJ2-2|15|.|.
TGTGCCAGCAGATCCCAGGGCCTGAACACCGGGGAGCTGTTTTTT
CASRSQGLNTGELFF
>TRBV5-1|TRBJ2-2|14|.|.
TGCGCCAGCAGCTATGGCGGGGACACCGGGGAGCTGTTTTTT
CASSYGGDTGELFF
>TRBV4-1|TRBJ2-5|15|many|.
TGCGCCAGCAGCCAAGAGGAATGGAGGAAAGAGACCCAGTACTTC
CASSQEEWRKETQYF
>TRBV11-2|TRBJ2-5|17|.|TRBD2
TGTGCCAGCAGCTTAGTGTCCCTAGCGGGAAAACAAGAGACCCAGTACTTC
CASSLVSLAGKQETQYF
>TRBV9|TRBJ2-7|14|many|.
TGTGCCAGCAGCGGAACGGGGGCTGCGGGCGAGCAGTACTTC
CASSGTGAAGEQYF
>TRBV20-1|TRBJ2-1|15|many|TRBD2
TGCAGTGCTAGAGAAGGACTAGCGGGATACAATGAGCAGTTCTTC
CSAREGLAGYNEQFF
>TRBV12-2|TRBJ2-1|15|many|.
TGTGCAAGTCGCTTAGTTAATAGGAGGGACGATGAGCAGTTCTTC
CASRLVNRRDDEQFF
>TRBV4-1|TRBJ2-7|13|many|TRBD1
TGCGCCAGCAGCCAAGTAACAGGGGTCGAGCAGTACTTC
CASSQVTGVEQYF
>TRBV18|TRBJ2-7|16|many|.
TGTGCCAGCTCACCTTCCGACCGGGACCCAAGGGACGAGCAGTACTTC
CASSPSDRDPRDEQYF
>TRBV6-6|TRBJ2-7|14|.|.
TGTGCCAGCAGTTACGCCAGGGTCCTCTACGAGCAGTACTTC
CASSYARVLYEQYF
>TRBV29-1|TRBJ1-1|15|.|.
TGCAGCGTTGAAGTTCTAGGGGGGCCTAGCACTGAAGCTTTCTTT
CSVEVLGGPSTEAFF
>TRBV24-1|TRBJ2-7|14|many|.
TGTGCCACCAGTGATTCCGGCAGACTCTACGAGCAGTACTTC
CATSDSGRLYEQYF
>TRBV5-5|TRBJ2-2|13|few|.
TGTGCCAGCAGCTTGGGACTTCCCGGGGAGCTGTTTTTT
CASSLGLPGELFF
>TRBV11-2|TRBJ2-1|15|many|.
TGTGCCAGCAGCTTACGGAGGGCGCCCTACAATGAGCAGTTCTTC
CASSLRRAPYNEQFF
>TRBV11-1|TRBJ2-3|13|many|.
TGTGCCAGCAGCTTTGGGGGCATTAATACGCAGTATTTT
CASSFGGINTQYF
>TRBV6-4|TRBJ1-3|16|.|.
TGTGCCAGCAGAGCCCCCTCGGAGCAGGATCGAAACACCATATATTTT
CASRAPSEQDRNTIYF
>TRBV29-1|TRBJ2-7|14|many|TRBD1
TGCAGCGTTACCGGGACAGGGGCTTCCTACGAGCAGTACTTC
CSVTGTGASYEQYF
>TRBV28|TRBJ2-2|16|many|.
TGTGCCAGCAGTTCACCGGGAAGGGCACGAGCCGGGGAGCTGTTTTTT
CASSSPGRARAGELFF
>TRBV6-2/TRBV6-3|TRBJ1-2|12|.|.
TGTGCCAGCACCGAGGACCACTATGGCTACACCTTC
CASTEDHYGYTF
>TRBV29-1|TRBJ2-1|12|few|.
TGCAGCCTCGGGTCTGGGTGGGATGAGCAGTTCTTC
CSLGSGWDEQFF
>TRBV10-3|TRBJ2-7|13|few|TRBD1
TGTGCCCATCAGGGGACAGGTTCCTACGAGCAGTACTTC
CAHQGTGSYEQYF
>TRBV28|TRBJ2-7|14|.|TRBD2
TGTGCCAGCAGTCCCGGGGGGTCCTCCTACGAGCAGTACTTC
CASSPGGSSYEQYF
>TRBV11-2|TRBJ2-1|15|many|.
TGTGCCAGCAGCCCAAGGGGGGGGTGGGGCAATGAGCAGTTCTTC
CASSPRGGWGNEQFF
>TRBV29-1|TRBJ2-3|13|many|.
TGCAGCGTTGAGCGGATACACACAGATACGCAGTATTTT
CSVERIHTDTQYF
>TRBV27|TRBJ1-2|14|many|.
TGTGCCAGCAGACGCGGGCCGGGGTTCTATGGCTACACCTTC
CASRRGPGFYGYTF
>TRBV5-1|TRBJ2-1|15|many|.
TGCGCCAGCAGCTTGGCCCCAGCGTCATACAATGAGCAGTTCTTC
CASSLAPASYNEQFF
>TRBV11-2|TRBJ2-7|14|few|.
TGTGCCAGCTTACCAGGGGGGTATTACTACGAGCAGTACTTC
CASLPGGYYYEQYF
>TRBV20-1|TRBJ2-1|13|many|.
TGCAGTGCCGTGGGCGGCGGCTACAATGAGCAGTTCTTC
CSAVGGGYNEQFF
>TRBV2|TRBJ2-2|14|many|TRBD2
TGTGCCAGCAGTGTACTAGCGGGGACCGGGGAGCTGTTTTTT
CASSVLAGTGELFF
>TRBV19|TRBJ2-1|12|many|.
TGTGCCAGTAGGGGGGGCCGGGCCCTGCAGTTCTTC
CASRGGRALQFF
>TRBV5-4|TRBJ2-3|17|many|TRBD1
TGTGCCAGCAGCCCGGAACGGGACAGTCCTAGCACAGATACGCAGTATTTT
CASSPERDSPSTDTQYF
>TRBV7-9|TRBJ1-6|12|many|.
TGTGCGACGGACAGCCGGAATTCACCCCTCCACTTT
CATDSRNSPLHF